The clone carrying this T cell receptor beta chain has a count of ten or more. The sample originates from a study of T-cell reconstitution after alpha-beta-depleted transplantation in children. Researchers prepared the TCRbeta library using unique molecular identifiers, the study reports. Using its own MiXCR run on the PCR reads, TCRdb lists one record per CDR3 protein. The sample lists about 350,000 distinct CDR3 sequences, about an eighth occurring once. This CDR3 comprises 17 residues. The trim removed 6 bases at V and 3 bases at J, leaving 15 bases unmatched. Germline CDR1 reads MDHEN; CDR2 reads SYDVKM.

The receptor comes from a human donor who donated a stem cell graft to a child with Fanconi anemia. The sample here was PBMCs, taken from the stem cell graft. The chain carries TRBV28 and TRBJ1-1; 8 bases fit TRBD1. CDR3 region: CASRNQGASGPYTEAFF. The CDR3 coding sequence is TGTGCCAGCAGAAATCAGGGGGCGTCCGGTCCTTACACTGAAGCTTTCTTT.